This T cell receptor beta chain is drawn from a study of T cell responses to AZD1222 COVID-19 vaccine. Study-wide findings and caveats: Donors were chiefly white British, with a greater number of females, and clonal diversity was perhaps underestimated.

Turning to this clone: Its antigen is undetermined.

The CDR3 contains 17 residues. The V gene end was trimmed by 3 bases and the J gene end by 0 bases; junction bases not matched to a gene: 7. Looked up from germline, CDR1 is SGHTA and CDR2 is FQGNSA. Some clones are missing from TCRdb's copy, which holds only in-frame ones; the method was immunoSEQ multiplex PCR. The table has around 94,000 clones, 85% seen once. This receptor was identified in an adult who received the AZD1222 COVID-19 vaccine. The chain is built from TRBV7-2 and TRBJ2-7; 11 bases match TRBD2. Here the sequenced sample was peripheral blood, taken 28 days after the second AZD1222 dose. The CDR3 sequence is CASSFRTSGRPSYEQYF. Written as DNA, the CDR3 is TGTGCCAGCAGCTTTCGGACTAGCGGGCGCCCCTCCTACGAGCAGTACTTC.